Each of the 3 T cell receptor beta chains below was sequenced from the same sample in a study of OX40 agonist ivuxolimab in advanced cancers. Generated by immunoSEQ multiplex PCR, the TCRdb table keeps only in-frame clones and is missing some. The sample carries about 83,000 clones, about 89% recorded once. Here the sequenced sample was CD4+ or CD8+ T cells sorted from blood, taken in a trial of the OX40 agonist ivuxolimab. The source is an adult with an advanced solid tumor such as melanoma, head and neck, liver or kidney cancer.

V usage is TRBV30 and J usage is TRBJ1-1, with 7 bases fitting TRBD1. The CDR3 is 14 residues long. Germline V gene sequence: CDR1 GTSNPN, CDR2 SVGIG (reference sequence). J gave up 1 base and V 4 bases, and 6 bases lay outside the gene matches. The CDR3: CAWKTGVGNTEAFF. DNA of the CDR3: TGTGCCTGGAAAACAGGGGTTGGGAACACTGAAGCTTTCTTT.

The chain employs TRBV6-7 and TRBJ1-1; possible D gene TRBD1, 5 bases. TRBV6-7 is known as an ORF, though its function is uncertain. V was cut by 0 bases and J by 0 bases, with 14 bases left in between. This CDR3 has 17 amino acids. Here the CDR3 DNA reads TGTGCCAGCAGTTACTCGAGAAGAGACAGCATGAACACTGAAGCTTTCTTT. Translation: CASSYSRRDSMNTEAFF.

J is TRBJ1-5 and V is TRBV15; the match to TRBD1 covers 8 bases. Trimming removed 2 bases from V and 1 base from J; junction bases left unmatched: 4. From germline, CDR1 is LNHNV and CDR2 YYDKDF (reference sequence). The CDR3 length is 16 residues. This CDR3 is CATSRSWTGSNQPQHF. In nucleotides, the CDR3 is TGTGCCACCAGCAGATCTTGGACAGGGAGCAATCAGCCCCAGCATTTT.